The clone carrying this T cell receptor beta chain has just one count. The CDR3 length is 18 residues. From germline, CDR1 is SGDLS and CDR2 YYNGEE. Trimming at V came to 0 bases and at J to 3 bases, leaving 7 bases not matched to a gene. This sample is drawn from a study of OX40 agonist ivuxolimab in advanced cancers. The assay was immunoSEQ multiplex PCR, and TCRdb's table has in-frame clones only and misses some. The sample holds under 40,000 clones, 60% to 85% seen once. This sample comprised CD4+ or CD8+ T cells sorted from blood, obtained in a trial of the OX40 agonist ivuxolimab. V and J are TRBV9 and TRBJ2-6, with 9 bases that match TRBD2. The TCR originated in an adult with an advanced solid tumor such as melanoma, head and neck, liver or kidney cancer. CDR3 DNA sequence: TGTGCCAGCAGCGTAGCGAGTAGCGGGAGCGGTGGGGCCAACGTCCTGACTTTC. This gives the protein CASSVASSGSGGANVLTF.